The clone carrying this T cell receptor (beta chain) has just one count. Its target is unknown. The data originate from a study of shared clonotypes between healthy human individuals. Study context: A donor's plate count was three for CD4 naive and three for CD4 memory; CD8 naive had two and CD8 memory one. Overall study results and limits: Sharing across four donors was seen in 4% to 5% of naive CD4 clonotypes. Owing to a small donor count, the genetic and exposure-history diversity represented was limited.

Clones were sequenced by immunoSEQ multiplex PCR, and TCRdb holds only the in-frame ones, with some missing. The sample consists of fewer than 3 million clones, 80% to 95% of them appearing once. The CDR3 extends over 15 amino acids. Germline CDR1 reads MDHEN; CDR2 reads SYDVKM. V lost 7 bases and J lost 8, with 18 bases in between. The sample was naive CD4+ T cells from PBMCs. Specified subset: CD45RA+ positively selected. This TCR came from a man between 18 and 35 years old in good health. Some clones in this sample may be carry-over from other donors' samples. The chain employs TRBV28 and TRBJ1-6, with D perhaps matching TRBD1 (6 bases). Here the CDR3 reads CASTSPRGEDSPLHF. CDR3 DNA: TGTGCCAGCACATCACCGAGGGGGGAAGATTCACCCCTCCACTTT. Combining the CDR3 with reference TRBV28 and TRBJ1-6 gives the whole variable domain DVKVTQSSRYLVKRTGEKVFLECVQDMDHENMFWYRQDPGLGLRLIYFSYDVKMKEKGDIPEGYSVSREKKERFSLILESASTNQTSMYLCASTSPRGEDSPLHFGNGTRLTVT.